Below, 18 T cell receptor beta chains from the same sample are listed, as sequenced in a study of T cells in localized non-small cell lung cancer. TCRdb's copy holds only in-frame clones and misses some; the assay was immunoSEQ multiplex PCR. The sample yields tens of thousands of clones, 86% seen once. The material was peripheral blood mononuclear cells, obtained before any cancer treatment. Source of these receptors: a male donor older than 55 with stage II lung adenocarcinoma.

This sequence joins TRBV19 and TRBJ1-1, with D possibly being TRBD1 (6 bases). V dropped 11 bases and J dropped 4 bases, with 14 bases sitting between them. The CDR3 spans 12 residues. The germline V gene has CDR1 LNHDA and CDR2 SQIVND (reference sequence). The CDR3 spells CAARGGITEAFF. The CDR3 nucleotides are TGTGCCGCGAGGGGGGGGATCACTGAAGCTTTCTTT. Supplemented by reference TRBV19 and TRBJ1-1, the full variable domain reads DGGITQSPKYLFRKEGQNVTLSCEQNLNHDAMYWYRQDPGQGLRLIYYSQIVNDFQKGDIAEGYSVSREKKESFPLTVTSAQKNPTAFYLCAARGGITEAFFGQGTRLTVV.

The CDR3 reads CASSRATSGLGNEQFF. CDR3 sequence (DNA): TGTGCCAGCAGCAGGGCGACTAGCGGTCTAGGGAATGAGCAGTTCTTC. This sequence joins TRBV9 and TRBJ2-1; TRBD2 agrees at 9 bases. The V gene end was trimmed by 4 bases and the J gene end by 7 bases; junction bases not matched to a gene: 12. The CDR3 is made up of 16 amino acids. Germline V gene lookup returns CDR1 SGDLS and CDR2 YYNGEE.

This clone was seen a handful of times. The V and J genes are TRBV4-1 and TRBJ2-7; D not resolved. The V end lost 4 bases, the J end lost 7 bases, and 11 bases lay between the germline ends. CDR1 and CDR2 from the germline V gene are MGHRA and YSYEKL. The CDR3 loop spans 12 amino acids. CDR3 in amino acids: CASSPPLGEQYF. The CDR3 DNA follows: TGCGCCAGCAGCCCCCCTTTGGGAGAGCAGTACTTC.

This chain connects TRBV2 to TRBJ1-2, with TRBD1 matching over 12 bases. Germline-derived CDR1 and CDR2 are SNHLY and FYNNEI. Germline trimming cut 6 bases from V and 4 bases from J; bases unmatched to any gene: 9. The CDR3 has 16 amino acids. CDR3 protein: CASRGQGAHHSYGYTF. DNA for the CDR3: TGTGCCAGCAGGGGACAGGGGGCCCACCACTCCTATGGCTACACCTTC.

This chain uses TRBV5-8 with TRBJ1-5, with 7 bases identical to TRBD1. The CDR3 loop spans 14 amino acids. V was pared by 6 bases and J by 3 bases, with 6 bases of the junction left unmatched. In germline, CDR1 is SGHTS, CDR2 YDEGEE. The CDR3 is CASTSGQPNQPQHF. In DNA form, the CDR3 reads TGTGCCAGCACCTCGGGACAGCCCAATCAGCCCCAGCATTTT.

V usage is TRBV15 and J usage is TRBJ2-4; D possibly corresponds to TRBD1 (5 bases). CDR1 is LNHNV and CDR2 is YYDKDF in the germline V gene (reference sequence). Trimming shortened V by 0 bases and J by 0 bases, and 21 bases separated the two germline ends. The length of the CDR3 is 20 residues. The CDR3 protein is CATSRDLQFQGSLAKNIQYF. DNA of the CDR3: TGTGCCACCAGCAGAGACCTTCAATTCCAGGGATCCCTAGCCAAAAACATTCAGTACTTC.

The V gene is TRBV7-3, the J gene TRBJ2-2; D is undetermined. The V gene lost 0 bases and the J gene lost 4 bases, with 15 bases spanning the gap. Germline CDR1 and CDR2: SGHTA and FQGTGA. The CDR3 has 17 residues. CDR3 protein: CASSLTAFPWGTGELFF. The CDR3 nucleotides read TGTGCCAGCAGCTTAACGGCGTTTCCCTGGGGCACCGGGGAGCTGTTTTTT.

The J gene is TRBJ2-2, the V gene TRBV11-3; 8 bases are shared with TRBD1. After removal of 5 bases from V and 5 bases from J, the junction contained 4 bases not matched to a gene. This CDR3 has 14 amino acids. The germline gives CDR1 SGHNT, CDR2 YENEEA. CDR3 loop: CASSPRDRTGELFF. CDR3 in DNA: TGTGCCAGCAGCCCTCGGGACAGGACCGGGGAGCTGTTTTTT.

In regard to this clone: At one end the junction does not follow the germline gene, possibly because of a read error. V usage is TRBV6-5 and J usage is TRBJ1-5, with unresolved D. CDR1 is MNHEY and CDR2 is SVGAGI in the germline V gene. The CDR3 contains 16 residues. DNA of the CDR3: TGTGCCAGCAATTACTCGGCCAGGCTGGGTAATCAGCCCCAGCATTTT. Its protein is CASNYSARLGNQPQHF.

The chain combines TRBV2 with TRBJ2-3; D possibly matches TRBD1 or TRBD2 (5 bases each). Germline-derived CDR1 and CDR2 are SNHLY and FYNNEI. This CDR3 is built from 15 residues. V was cut by 2 bases and J by 3 bases, with 12 bases left in between. In DNA, the CDR3 is TGTGCCAGCAGTGAATTGCAGGGACGGACAGATACGCAGTATTTT. This encodes CASSELQGRTDTQYF.

This clone was counted a few times. The chain combines TRBV15 with TRBJ2-1, with D perhaps matching TRBD1 (6 bases). This CDR3 contains 14 residues. V was trimmed by 8 bases and J by 2 bases, leaving 13 bases between them. Germline lookup yields CDR1 LNHNV and CDR2 YYDKDF (reference sequence). The CDR3 loop reads CATSGTLTYNEQFF. The CDR3, as DNA: TGTGCCACCTCCGGGACACTTACCTACAATGAGCAGTTCTTC.

This chain links TRBV6-1 with TRBJ2-1, with D unclear. Germline CDR1 MNHNS, CDR2 SASEGT. V lost 6 bases and J lost 5, with 17 bases in between. The CDR3 is 15 amino acids. CDR3 amino acids: CASRPEGSPHNEQFF. The CDR3 DNA is TGTGCCAGCAGGCCTGAAGGGTCCCCCCACAATGAGCAGTTCTTC.

CDR3 in amino acids: CASTRAGSSYGYTF. The CDR3 region has the DNA TGTGCCAGTACCAGGGCAGGGAGCTCCTATGGCTACACCTTC. The chain is built from TRBV19 and TRBJ1-2; D may be TRBD1 (5 bases). V lost 7 bases and J 4 bases, leaving 16 bases between the germline ends. The germline gives CDR1 LNHDA, CDR2 SQIVND (reference sequence). This CDR3 region has 14 residues. The entire variable domain, with the rest obtained from reference TRBV19 and TRBJ1-2, is as follows: DGGITQSPKYLFRKEGQNVTLSCEQNLNHDAMYWYRQDPGQGLRLIYYSQIVNDFQKGDIAEGYSVSREKKESFPLTVTSAQKNPTAFYLCASTRAGSSYGYTFGSGTRLTVV.

The rearrangement joins TRBV6-1 to TRBJ1-3; D call uncertain. This CDR3 spans 14 amino acids. Trimming pared 3 bases from V and 1 base from J, leaving 7 bases between. Germline V gives CDR1 MNHNS, CDR2 SASEGT. CDR3 in DNA: TGTGCCAGCAGTGAGGGTCCTTCTGGAAACACCATATATTTT. It is translated as CASSEGPSGNTIYF.

This clone has only one observation. This sequence joins TRBV28 and TRBJ1-6; 7 positions match TRBD1. V was clipped by 6 bases and J by 6 bases; unmatched bases: 2. The CDR3 contains 13 residues. Germline CDR1 is MDHEN and CDR2 is SYDVKM. The CDR3 DNA reads as TGTGCCAGCAGGGCAGGGGGTAATTCACCCCTCCACTTT. Its translation: CASRAGGNSPLHF.

The chain uses TRBV5-1 and TRBJ2-4; TRBD2 is a possible D gene (5 bases). CDR1 and CDR2 from the germline V gene are SGHRS and YFSETQ. Trimming took 0 bases from V and 9 from J, leaving 19 bases between them. The CDR3 extends over 16 amino acids. Here the CDR3 DNA reads TGCGCCAGCAGCTTGGGGAAGGCGGGCCTCTCCGGCATTCAGTACTTC. This translates into CASSLGKAGLSGIQYF.

The chain combines TRBV4-3 with TRBJ1-2; no firm D call. V was shortened by 0 bases and J by 0 bases, with 8 bases between the two germline ends. The CDR3 extends over 15 amino acids. Germline loops: CDR1 LGHNA, CDR2 YSLEER. CDR3 region: CASSQDTYANYGYTF. DNA of the CDR3: TGCGCCAGCAGCCAAGATACGTACGCTAACTATGGCTACACCTTC.

The rearrangement links TRBV28 to TRBJ2-2, with 9 positions matching TRBD1. V was clipped by 6 bases and J by 0 bases; unmatched bases: 5. Per the germline V gene, CDR1 is MDHEN and CDR2 is SYDVKM. The CDR3 spans 16 residues. The CDR3 DNA follows: TGTGCCAGCAGGGGGACAGGGAACGCGAACACCGGGGAGCTGTTTTTT. Translating it yields CASRGTGNANTGELFF.